Each of the 8 T cell receptor beta chains below was sequenced from the same sample in a study of T cells after yellow fever vaccination. TCRdb reanalysed the 5' RACE reads using MiXCR and keeps one entry per CDR3 protein. The table lists 500,000 to 700,000 distinct CDR3 sequences, over 15% of them singletons. Sequencing was performed on PBMCs, taken 15 days after the yellow fever booster vaccination. The receptors shown here come from a man aged 30-40 years who received the YFV17D yellow fever vaccine.

This sequence joins TRBV29-1 and TRBJ2-5, with D maybe TRBD2 (6 bases). Germline lookup yields CDR1 SQVTM and CDR2 ANQGSEA. The ends were cut back, 8 bases at V and 7 bases at J, with 17 bases in the middle. This CDR3 comprises 12 residues. The CDR3 loop reads CSSARGGGTQYF. DNA for the CDR3: TGCAGCTCCGCCCGGGGAGGCGGGACCCAGTACTTC.

This rearrangement joins TRBV25-1 to TRBJ2-7; no firm D call. The ends were cut back, 7 bases at V and 4 bases at J, with 5 bases in the middle. The germline CDR1 and CDR2 sequences are MGHDK and SYGVNS. This CDR3 comprises 10 residues. This chain's CDR3 is CASKGYEQYF. CDR3 DNA sequence: TGTGCCAGCAAGGGATACGAGCAGTACTTC.

The chain has TRBV12-3 or TRBV12-4 and TRBJ2-7; D may be TRBD2 (6 bases). CDR3 size: 14 residues. Trimming took off 8 bases at V and 5 bases at J, with 19 bases between the two ends. The CDR3 protein is CASSNSGSHHEQYF. In nucleotides, the CDR3 is TGTGCCAGCTCCAACTCCGGGAGTCACCACGAGCAGTACTTC.

This clonotype has a handful of counts. The chain has TRBV5-4 and TRBJ2-5; the match to TRBD1 covers 9 bases. CDR1 SGHNT and CDR2 YYREEE come from the germline V gene (reference sequence). This CDR3 contains 13 residues. J was trimmed by 8 bases and V by 5 bases; bases with no gene match: 7. CDR3 coding DNA: TGTGCCAGCAGACCGGGACAGGGTGTAACCCAGTACTTC. Translation: CASRPGQGVTQYF. Combining the CDR3 with reference TRBV5-4 and TRBJ2-5 gives the whole variable domain ETGVTQSPTHLIKTRGQQVTLRCSSQSGHNTVSWYQQALGQGPQFIFQYYREEENGRGNFPPRFSGLQFPNYSSELNVNALELDDSALYLCASRPGQGVTQYFGPGTRLLVL.

The gene calls are TRBV24-1 and TRBJ2-1; 10 positions match TRBD2. V trimming: 4 bases; J trimming: 4 bases; junction bases outside the gene matches: 6. The CDR3 spans 16 residues. The V gene's germline CDR1 is KGHDR and CDR2 SFDVKD. The CDR3 loop is CATSETSGPKYNEQFF. For the CDR3, the DNA is TGTGCCACCAGTGAGACTAGCGGGCCGAAGTACAATGAGCAGTTCTTC.

This clonotype was observed a few times. The J gene is TRBJ2-7, the V gene TRBV5-6; possibly TRBD1 for D (6 bases). The V end lost 3 bases, the J end lost 5 bases, and 18 bases lay between the germline ends. Germline V gene lookup returns CDR1 SGHDT and CDR2 YYEEEE. This CDR3 has 15 amino acids. CDR3 region: CASSSNGQRFHEQYF. CDR3 bases: TGTGCCAGCAGCTCCAATGGACAGAGATTCCACGAGCAGTACTTC. Variable domain in full (rest from reference TRBV5-6 and TRBJ2-7): DAGVTQSPTHLIKTRGQQVTLRCSPKSGHDTVSWYQQALGQGPQFIFQYYEEEERQRGNFPDRFSGHQFPNYSSELNVNALLLGDSALYLCASSSNGQRFHEQYFGPGTRLTVT.

This CDR3 is CASSVFSVV. CDR3 coding DNA: TGTGCCAGCAGTGTTTTCTCGGTAGTC. The rearrangement uses TRBV6-4 and TRBJ2-7; no definite D call. The CDR3 loop spans 9 amino acids. The germline gives CDR1 MRHNA, CDR2 SNTAGT.

This rearrangement joins TRBV5-1 to TRBJ2-3; D is tentatively TRBD1 or TRBD2 (5 bases each). Trimming took 7 bases from V and 4 from J, leaving 13 bases between them. Per germline, CDR1 SGHRS and CDR2 YFSETQ. The length of the CDR3 is 13 residues. The CDR3 region has the DNA TGCGCCAGCGACGGGGACCTCCCAGATACGCAGTATTTT. Protein product: CASDGDLPDTQYF. The full variable domain, its missing parts supplied by reference TRBV5-1 and TRBJ2-3, is KAGVTQTPRYLIKTRGQQVTLSCSPISGHRSVSWYQQTPGQGLQFLFEYFSETQRNKGNFPGRFSGRQFSNSRSEMNVSTLELGDSALYLCASDGDLPDTQYFGPGTRLTVL.